These T cell receptor beta chains were read from a single sample in a study of shared clonotypes between healthy human individuals. The method was immunoSEQ multiplex PCR; TCRdb's version includes in-frame clones alone and lacks a portion of them. The repertoire holds a few million clones, with more than 85% as singletons. Input material: naive CD4+ T cells from PBMCs. The receptors derive from a man between 18 and 29 years old in good health. Some clones in this sample may be carry-over from other donors' samples. Both conserved end residues are trimmed from each CDR3. For some rows the clone size is stated as once, few or many, or as a class when expanded; others skip it.

J | V | size | CDR3
TRBJ2-5 | TRBV5-1 | NA | ASSAPRSGGETQY
TRBJ2-2 | TRBV19 | NA | ASRQIGKPGELF
TRBJ2-7 | TRBV28 | NA | ASSPQTVYEQY
TRBJ1-2 | TRBV6-8 | NA | ASSPKGQGSYNYGGYT
TRBJ2-1 | TRBV11-2 | NA | ASSSGTSIVDEQF
TRBJ2-4 | TRBV30 | NA | AWSVLRGNPAKNIQY
TRBJ2-7 | TRBV18 | NA | ASSAGTVSYEQY
TRBJ1-4 | TRBV5-1 | NA | ASSLDPGINNEKLF
TRBJ2-7 | TRBV7-8 | NA | ASSLDGRAAGIYEQY
TRBJ2-5 | TRBV7-9 | NA | ASSFTGPKETQY
TRBJ2-7 | TRBV28 | once | ASSVPGQGGKVN
TRBJ2-1 | TRBV5-1 | NA | ASSLARRSGSSNEQF
TRBJ1-2 | TRBV11-2 | NA | ASSLDRWQGAVVGYT
TRBJ2-7 | TRBV28 | NA | ASSGAPNRGDEQY
TRBJ1-5 | TRBV6-1 | NA | ASSDRWGRSNQPQH
TRBJ1-1 | TRBV28 | few | ASSANTEAF
TRBJ2-6 | TRBV30 | NA | AWSPLDGIQDAGANVLT
TRBJ1-3 | TRBV4-2 | NA | ASSQRATGGPGNTIY
TRBJ2-3 | TRBV28 | NA | ASSPPGLAGVGDTDTQY
TRBJ2-3 | TRBV6-1 | NA | ASRAGVWDTQY